The sequence of this TCR beta chain was determined in a study of beta chain features in type 1 diabetes (dated 2018 in TCRdb). Notes on the research overall: No differences in mean age, gender distribution, total cell number or subset yield were found between patients and healthy donors. In the study, TCRB repertoires of sorted circulating CD4+ T cell subsets from recently diagnosed type 1 diabetes patients were compared with those of matched healthy donors. A total of 85 million to 140 million sorted cells were examined across all samples, and the number of cells per subset was strongly correlated with RNA yield. Whereas all 28 donors provided naive and central memory subsets, regulatory and stem cell-like memory subsets were isolated from just 8 patients and roughly eight healthy donors.

The High Capacity cDNA Reverse Transcription Kit was used to reverse transcribe all of the isolated RNA, meaning that expressed TCRB transcripts were what got sequenced. Naive, central memory and regulatory T cell samples underwent deep immunoSEQ sequencing, averaging about 3.57 million total reads per sample. Sorted cells were lysed in RLT buffer, and RNA was extracted using DNase-treated RNeasy Micro or Mini kits according to cell number. To prevent cross-contamination, every cell subset was processed on its own, while patient and healthy donor samples were processed together. The immunoSEQ multiplex PCR was used to amplify TCRB sequences from cDNA, generating 87-bp fragments that spanned the CDR3 region. The amplicons were sequenced using the Illumina HiSeq platform. The authors processed their data as follows. Synthetic template baselines were used to correct PCR bias computationally, reads within Hamming distance 2 were collapsed together, and singletons that could not be merged were discarded. By aligning reads against IMGT, V, D and J genes, CDR3 length, and insertions or deletions at six rearrangement sites were assigned. Clonotype counts were normalized to sorted cell number within each subset before computing true diversity and Gini coefficients with the tcR R package. The overlap coefficient, calculated on TCRB nucleotide sequences, was used to measure repertoire sharing. Sourced from immuneACCESS, this table was stored by TCRdb with only in-frame sequences that have V and J called. A share of the clones is absent; for the studies checked, an unresolved V gene accounts for under half, and the remainder has no known explanation. V and J calls and clone size are copied from that table; D and trimming were computed from the DNA. The sample profile shows roughly 130,000 clones; 9.2% of them were found once. In total, the top ten clones hold around 0.63% of the sample.

Overall study outcomes, separate from this receptor: Naive, central memory and regulatory TCRB repertoires appeared more similar among patients than among healthy donors. Because cDNA was sequenced instead of genomic DNA, activated cells with high expression could be over-represented, although the groups did not differ in activation or CD3 levels. In all four CD4+ subsets, TCRB CDR3 length was moderately but significantly shorter in type 1 diabetes patients. Because the HLA sub-analyses included only small numbers of individuals, any influence of HLA type on TCRB rearrangement was left unresolved. Shorter templates might have been favored by PCR, but patient and control samples were amplified and corrected together, so both groups would have been affected equally by any skew. Patients with type 1 diabetes made fewer insertions and deleted more nucleotides at VDJ recombination sites, implying thymic rearrangement abnormalities.

Each donor gave one peripheral blood draw, averaging approximately 0.12 L, which was collected into heparinised tubes. A BD FACSAria II and a panel including CD45RO, CCR7, CD25, CD127, CD95 and CD27 were used to sort naive, central memory, regulatory and stem cell-like memory CD4+ T cells. A purity above 95% was achieved for all sorted populations. PBMCs were isolated immediately by Lymphoprep density gradient centrifugation and stained directly without culture. Samples were stained and sorted in pairs, with one healthy donor and one patient per experiment, so that batch effects were minimized. As to this clone: Its antigen is not yet known. No base quality values were provided; no much bigger clone lies one nucleotide off.

This clonotype originated in a man between 18 and 35 years old in good health. Input material: central memory CD4+ T cells from blood.

The CDR3 loop reads CASSRKQINEQFF. The sequence in DNA is TGTGCCAGCAGCCGCAAACAAATCAATGAGCAGTTCTTC. The rearranged chain carries TRBV7-2 and TRBJ2-1, with the D gene call left open. The cysteine opens and the phenylalanine closes a CDR3 of 13 amino acids. The sequence is cut down to CDR3 DNA, 39 bases in frame from base 1. V loses 5 bases of germline sequence and J loses 6 bases, and the interval between the two ends is 11 bases. CDR1 and CDR2 (SGHTA, FQGNSA) derive from the germline V gene.